This entry features one TCR beta chain sequence. The clone's antigen remains unknown. No much larger clonotype is one base removed from it; base qualities were not supplied. V is cut by 3 bases and J by 7 bases, and the space between the germline ends is 15 bases. The cysteine opens and the phenylalanine closes a CDR3 of 15 amino acids. CDR3 DNA only is kept here, 45 bases in frame from base 1. The germline V gene (reference sequence) sets CDR1 to MNHEY and CDR2 to SMNVEV. These data are taken from a study of vaccination and CD4 T cells after COVID-19 (dated by TCRdb to the early 2020s). In terms of the full investigation: Convalescent patients had a positive SARS-CoV-2 result on nasal swab PCR, and of these patients, several had mild disease and one had severe disease. Post-COVID blood samples from convalescent patients were collected a median of about 110 days after diagnosis, with a range of 35 to 161 days. Participants received two doses of either the Pfizer-BioNTech BNT162b2 vaccine (n=8) or the Moderna mRNA-1273 vaccine (n=2). In control cultures, a CEFX viral epitope pool was used as positive control, an HIV-1 Nef peptide pool was used as negative control, or no peptide was added. In 10 COVID-19 convalescent patients and a few infection-naive healthy vaccine recipients, researchers compared the spike-specific CD4+ TCR repertoire from before mRNA vaccination with the repertoire from after. The convalescent cohort comprised six males and four females, including two Hispanic individuals, seven Caucasians, two Asians and one multiracial person. Post-vaccine blood samples were obtained a median of about 70 days after the second vaccine dose, with a range of roughly 12 to 250 days. Overlapping spike peptide pools from SARS-CoV-2 and from the common cold coronaviruses HCoV-NL63, HCoV-OC43 and HCoV-229E were used as culture stimuli. What the study reported, not specific to this receptor: Of the vaccine-specific clones in convalescent patients, 304 of 307, or nearly all, reacted only to SARS-CoV-2 spike and did not cross-react with common cold coronaviruses. Among convalescent patients, a median 86.3% of the SARS-CoV-2-reactive clones seen after vaccination appeared only after vaccination, which suggests priming specific to the vaccine. Relatively few convalescent patients were included in the study, and early timepoints after natural infection were not analyzed. An increase in the median number of SARS-CoV-2-reactive clonotypes from 20 to 25 after infection to 38 after vaccination was observed, but the change was not found to be significant.

According to the study, the label for this sample's treatment or condition signals: approximately 9-day PBMC culture with coronavirus spike peptide pools or control peptides (ViraFEST assay). To expand antigen-specific T cells with peptide pools and then pick out the expanded clonotypes through TCR sequencing, the study relied on the ViraFEST assay. The convalescent patients' positive SARS-CoV-2 PCR tests fell between March and December 2020, which was before the Alpha, Beta and Delta variants emerged in the United States. Around 2 million PBMCs per well were cultured in IMDM with about 5% human AB serum and 7.5 to 10 IU/ml IL-2, plus 10 ug/ml peptide pools. Half of the culture medium was replaced with fresh IL-2-containing medium on days 3 and 7. CD4+ T cells were isolated after roughly nine days of culture through negative selection using the EasySep CD4+ T cell isolation kit. Ficoll-Paque Plus gradient centrifugation was used to isolate PBMCs from whole blood, and the isolated PBMCs were then either used fresh or cryopreserved at -140C. In general, triplicate wells were set up for every culture condition.

The method was PCR. DNA from cultured CD4+ T cells was subjected to TCR sequencing with the Oncomine TCR Beta short-read assay at the Johns Hopkins FTIC core. The QIAamp micro DNA kit was used to extract genomic DNA from the cultured CD4+ T cells. Oncomine TCR Beta libraries made from cultured CD4+ T cells were pooled using unique dual indexes and sequenced on an Illumina iSeq 100. Regarding the original processing steps: Non-productive sequences were removed, and CDR3s that did not start with C, did not end with F or W, or were shorter than 7 amino acids were discarded. The MANAFEST web application was used to identify antigen-specific clonotypes by comparing peptide-stimulated wells against reference wells and other culture wells. An FDR below 0.05, an odds ratio above 5, and a productive frequency above 0.1% in at least two of three replicate wells were required for clones to be considered positive. A clonotype was classed as cross-reactive if the clonotype showed significant expansion both in SARS-CoV-2 spike wells and in at least one common cold coronavirus spike condition. Using R version 3.6.1, CDR3 homology was evaluated through Levenshtein distances (stringdist) along with unrooted phylogenetic trees (ape). Using fastp at Q25 and MiXCR, TCRdb reprocessed the public reads and kept productive beta chains. CDR3 protein sequences are deduplicated, and each keeps its most common genes and DNA. The V and J calls were not made by the authors but by TCRdb's processing. The sample table records about 14,000 distinct CDR3 sequences; roughly three fifths of these occur just once. The ten top clones hold about 7.8% of the sample.

Recombination linked TRBV27 to TRBJ2-2, and possibly TRBD1, on 5 matching bases. Sequencing was performed on CD4+ T cells from blood, cultured in vitro. This clonotype was obtained from a human donor who had recovered from COVID-19. The CDR3 protein sequence reads: CASSFKGNLGGELFF. At the DNA level, the sequence is TGTGCCAGCAGTTTCAAGGGGAATCTGGGCGGGGAGCTGTTTTTT.